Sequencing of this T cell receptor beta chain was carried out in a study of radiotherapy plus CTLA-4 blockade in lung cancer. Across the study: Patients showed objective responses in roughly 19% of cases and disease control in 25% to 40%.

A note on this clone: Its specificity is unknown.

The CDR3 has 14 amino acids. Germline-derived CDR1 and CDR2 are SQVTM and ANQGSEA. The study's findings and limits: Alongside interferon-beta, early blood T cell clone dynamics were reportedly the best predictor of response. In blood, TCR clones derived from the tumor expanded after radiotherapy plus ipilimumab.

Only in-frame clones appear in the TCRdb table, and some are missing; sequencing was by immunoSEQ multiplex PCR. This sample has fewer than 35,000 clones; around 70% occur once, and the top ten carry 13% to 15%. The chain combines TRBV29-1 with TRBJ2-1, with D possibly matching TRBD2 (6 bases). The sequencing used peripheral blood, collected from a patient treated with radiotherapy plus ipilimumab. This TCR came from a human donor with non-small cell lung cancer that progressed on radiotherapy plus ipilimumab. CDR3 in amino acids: CSLVDETRNNEQFF. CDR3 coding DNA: TGCAGTCTTGTGGATGAGACTAGGAACAATGAGCAGTTCTTC.